The rows below give T cell receptor beta chains drawn from one sample of a study of Ad26.COV2.S vaccination and SARS-CoV-2 variants. Some clones are missing from TCRdb's copy, which holds only in-frame ones; the method was immunoSEQ multiplex PCR. The sample has around 300,000 clones; around 90% are singletons. Material: peripheral blood, obtained in a trial of Ad26.COV2.S vaccine versus placebo. The receptors were gathered from a person between 18 and 60 years old who received the Ad26.COV2.S COVID-19 vaccine or a placebo. The CDR3 runs from the conserved cysteine through the conserved F or W. Each record gives: clone size, CDR3 length, V gene, J gene, D gene, CDR3 DNA, CDR3 protein. A D gene is named only where the DNA matches it firmly. The listing skips clone size in some rows; elsewhere it reads once, few, many or a size class.

NA	13	TRBV5-4	TRBJ1-1	NA	TGTGCCAGCAGCTTCCAGGACCGCCCCGGAGCTTTCTTT	CASSFQDRPGAFF
NA	14	TRBV13	TRBJ1-1	NA	TGTGCCAGCAGTTTAACTGAGGGGTACACTGAAGCTTTCTTT	CASSLTEGYTEAFF
NA	15	TRBV7-9	TRBJ1-4	TRBD1	TGTGCCAGCAGCCCTCGGACAGGAGCAAATGAAAAACTGTTTTTT	CASSPRTGANEKLFF
NA	14	TRBV9	TRBJ1-1	NA	TGTGCCAGCAGCGTAGGAAGGAGGACAACTGAAGCTTTCTTT	CASSVGRRTTEAFF
NA	16	TRBV5-1	TRBJ2-2	TRBD2	TGCGCCAGCAGCCAAACAGCGGGGACGAACACCGGGGAGCTGTTTTTT	CASSQTAGTNTGELFF
NA	12	TRBV15	TRBJ1-5	NA	TGTGCCACCCGCGTGGGCAATCAGCCCCAGCATTTT	CATRVGNQPQHF
NA	17	TRBV11-2	TRBJ2-7	NA	TGTGCCAGCAGCCTCAGGGGAGGAGAGATGAGCTCCTACGAGCAGTACTTC	CASSLRGGEMSSYEQYF
few	14	TRBV6-2/TRBV6-3	TRBJ1-1	NA	TGTGCCAGCAGTTACAACAGGGCGGGTACTGAAGCTTTCTTT	CASSYNRAGTEAFF
NA	15	TRBV30	TRBJ2-2	NA	TGTGCCTGGAGTGTACTGGGCTCTCCAACCGGGGAGCTGTTTTTT	CAWSVLGSPTGELFF
NA	17	TRBV7-9	TRBJ1-1	NA	TGTGCCAGCAGCTTAGAGGGATCGGGACCGAAGAACACTGAAGCTTTCTTT	CASSLEGSGPKNTEAFF
few	13	TRBV6-6	TRBJ1-2	NA	TGTGCCAGCAGCACAGGAGGAAACTATGGCTACACCTTC	CASSTGGNYGYTF
NA	15	TRBV6-5	TRBJ1-2	NA	TGTGCCAGCAGCTGGGAAAACAGGGATCCGATTGGCTACACCTTC	CASSWENRDPIGYTF
NA	14	TRBV25-1	TRBJ2-2	NA	TGTGCCAGATATACAGGGAGGGGGACCGGGGAGCTGTTTTTT	CARYTGRGTGELFF
once	15	TRBV7-2	TRBJ2-3	TRBD2	TGTGCCAGCAGCTCCTCGGGACTAGGGACAGATACGCAGTATTTT	CASSSSGLGTDTQYF
NA	15	TRBV10-2	TRBJ1-2	TRBD1	TGCGCCGGAGGGGGGAGTTTCAGGGACAGCTATGGCTACACCTTC	CAGGGSFRDSYGYTF
NA	15	TRBV14	TRBJ1-2	NA	TGTGCCAGCAGCCTAGGGGAGGGCGTCGTCTATGGCTACACCTTC	CASSLGEGVVYGYTF
NA	13	TRBV11-3	TRBJ1-1	NA	TGTGCCAGCAGCTTCGGGCCGAACACTGAAGCTTTCTTT	CASSFGPNTEAFF
NA	14	TRBV7-9	TRBJ2-7	TRBD1	TGTGCCAGCAGCCCGGGGACAGGGCCAAGCGAGCAGTACTTC	CASSPGTGPSEQYF
once	15	TRBV5-6	TRBJ1-1	NA	TGTGCCAGCAGCTTGGGTTGGCAGGGGAACACTGAAGCTTTCTTT	CASSLGWQGNTEAFF
NA	15	TRBV9	TRBJ2-1	NA	TGTGCCAGCAGCGACGCCCGGGGGTTCTACAATGAGCAGTTCTTC	CASSDARGFYNEQFF
NA	16	TRBV28	TRBJ1-3	TRBD1	TGTGCCAGCGGATGGGACAGACCTCTCTCTGGAAACACCATATATTTT	CASGWDRPLSGNTIYF
NA	11	TRBV7-9	TRBJ1-1	NA	TGTGCCAGTGAGGCCGGCCTTGAAGCTTTCTTT	CASEAGLEAFF
NA	16	TRBV5-5	TRBJ1-1	NA	TGTGCCAGCAGCTTGGGTTCTGGGGGGCCGGACGCTGAAGCTTTCTTT	CASSLGSGGPDAEAFF
NA	14	TRBV27	TRBJ1-1	TRBD1	TGTGCCAGCCTCCCCAAGGGGGCGTACACTGAAGCTTTCTTT	CASLPKGAYTEAFF
NA	13	TRBV7-9	TRBJ1-3	NA	TGTGCCAGCAGTTCCATTACTGGAAACACCATATATTTT	CASSSITGNTIYF
NA	15	TRBV3-1/TRBV3-2	TRBJ1-5	NA	TGTGCCAGCAGCCAAGGATTTCTAGGCAATCAGCCCCAGCATTTT	CASSQGFLGNQPQHF
NA	12	TRBV15	TRBJ2-2	NA	TGTGCCACCAGCAGATCCACCGGGGAGCTGTTTTTT	CATSRSTGELFF
NA	15	TRBV5-4	TRBJ2-3	NA	TGTGCCAGCAGCAAATTCGACCCGGCCACAGATACGCAGTATTTT	CASSKFDPATDTQYF
NA	16	TRBV27	TRBJ1-3	NA	TGTGCCAGCAGTCCGCGGGCCTGGAGCACTGGAAACACCATATATTTT	CASSPRAWSTGNTIYF
NA	18	TRBV4-3	TRBJ2-2	NA	TGCGCCAGCAGCCAAGATTTGTACAGGGCGGGTTTGACCGGGGAGCTGTTTTTT	CASSQDLYRAGLTGELFF
NA	16	TRBV5-6	TRBJ1-2	NA	TGTGCCAGCAGCCTGAGGGGGACGGGTAGTCGTGGTGGCTACACCTTC	CASSLRGTGSRGGYTF
NA	17	TRBV7-2	TRBJ1-5	TRBD1	TGTGCCAGCAGTTCAGATCCGGTGACAGGGATGAATCAGCCCCAGCATTTT	CASSSDPVTGMNQPQHF
NA	14	TRBV14	TRBJ1-1	NA	TGTGCCAGCAGCCGTCACTTCGATTCCACTGAAGCTTTCTTT	CASSRHFDSTEAFF
NA	14	TRBV11-2	TRBJ2-1	NA	TGTGCCAGCAGCCAACGGACCAATTACAATGAGCAGTTCTTC	CASSQRTNYNEQFF
NA	15	TRBV3-1/TRBV3-2	TRBJ1-5	NA	TGTGCCAGCAGCCAAGATGGAGATAGCAATCAGCCCCAGCATTTT	CASSQDGDSNQPQHF
NA	16	TRBV3-1/TRBV3-2	TRBJ1-3	TRBD1	TGTGCCAGCAGCCGCCGGGACAGAAACTTCGGAAACACCATATATTTT	CASSRRDRNFGNTIYF
NA	15	TRBV11-3	TRBJ2-1	TRBD2	TGTGCCAGCCGGAGGCTAGCGGGAATGATGGATGAGCAGTTCTTC	CASRRLAGMMDEQFF
NA	13	TRBV24-1	TRBJ2-1	NA	TGTGCCACCAGTGATCCGGAAAACAATGAGCAGTTCTTC	CATSDPENNEQFF
NA	14	TRBV19	TRBJ1-5	NA	TGTGCCAGTAAAATGACGGCTGCTGCAGGACCCCAGCATTTT	CASKMTAAAGPQHF
once	16	TRBV4-3	TRBJ2-3	TRBD2	TGCGCCAGCAGCCAAGATCGGACTAGCGGCACAGATACGCAGTATTTT	CASSQDRTSGTDTQYF
once	16	TRBV5-8	TRBJ2-1	TRBD2	TGTGCCAGCAGCTTGGGGCTAGCGGGAGCCTACAATGAGCAGTTCTTC	CASSLGLAGAYNEQFF
once	17	TRBV28	TRBJ2-3	NA	TGTGCCAGCAGTTTAAGTGCCCTTGGCGGAGGCACAGATACGCAGTATTTT	CASSLSALGGGTDTQYF
NA	14	TRBV7-3	TRBJ1-2	NA	TGTGCCAGCAGCCCTGGGGGGAGTCCCTATGGCTACACCTTC	CASSPGGSPYGYTF
few	15	TRBV6-5	TRBJ1-5	NA	TGTGCCAGCAGTTACTCTCCAGGGGTAGATCAGCCCCAGCATTTT	CASSYSPGVDQPQHF
once	15	TRBV9	TRBJ1-2	TRBD1	TGTGCCAGCAGCGTAGCTCTGACAGGGCCCGTAGGCTACACCTTC	CASSVALTGPVGYTF
NA	15	TRBV5-1	TRBJ2-6	NA	TGCGCCAGTAATAGATTGGAGGCTGGGGCCAACGTCCTGACTTTC	CASNRLEAGANVLTF
NA	15	TRBV11-2	TRBJ1-1	NA	TGTGCCAGCAGCTTTTCCTTGGGGGAGAACACTGAAGCTTTCTTT	CASSFSLGENTEAFF
once	13	TRBV7-9	TRBJ1-2	NA	TGTGCCAGCAGCTTGGGGACGGGCTATGGCTACACCTTC	CASSLGTGYGYTF
NA	18	TRBV6-1	TRBJ2-5	TRBD1	TGTGCCAGCAGTGACCATGTACTGACAGGGGTAAGGGGAGAGACCCAGTACTTC	CASSDHVLTGVRGETQYF
NA	13	TRBV29-1	TRBJ2-3	NA	TGCAGCGTTGAACCCAGCCTTGCAGATACGCAGTATTTT	CSVEPSLADTQYF
once	13	TRBV7-9	TRBJ2-1	TRBD1	TGTGCCAGCAGCTTCCCAGGGGGCAGTGAGCAGTTCTTC	CASSFPGGSEQFF
NA	15	TRBV3-1/TRBV3-2	TRBJ1-5	NA	TGTGCCAGCAGCCAAGATGGCGCAAGACCACAGCCCCAGCATTTT	CASSQDGARPQPQHF
NA	15	TRBV5-1	TRBJ1-4	NA	TGCGCCAGCAGCTTGAGTGCTACAACTAATGAAAAACTGTTTTTT	CASSLSATTNEKLFF
once	16	TRBV19	TRBJ2-4	NA	TGTGCCAGTAGTATTTACTACAGGACACTGAAAAACATTCAGTACTTC	CASSIYYRTLKNIQYF
NA	18	TRBV5-1	TRBJ2-3	TRBD2	TGCGCCAGCAGCCGGACTAGCGGGAGTATCTCAAGCACAGATACGCAGTATTTT	CASSRTSGSISSTDTQYF
NA	15	TRBV7-9	TRBJ1-5	NA	TGTGCCAGCAGCTCGACAGAAGATAGCAATCAGCCCCAGCATTTT	CASSSTEDSNQPQHF
once	15	TRBV13	TRBJ2-1	TRBD2	TGTGCCAGCAGCTTAGTAGCGGGAGGGAGCGATGAGCAGTTCTTC	CASSLVAGGSDEQFF
NA	14	TRBV6-5	TRBJ1-1	NA	TGTGCCACACATACCCGGACGGCGGGCGCTGAAGCTTTCTTT	CATHTRTAGAEAFF
NA	14	TRBV7-8	TRBJ1-5	NA	TGTGCCAGCAGCTTTAGGGGGGCCAATCAGCCCCAGCATTTT	CASSFRGANQPQHF
NA	13	TRBV19	TRBJ2-7	TRBD1	TGTGCCAGTAAGGGACAGGGTTACTACGAGCAGTACTTC	CASKGQGYYEQYF